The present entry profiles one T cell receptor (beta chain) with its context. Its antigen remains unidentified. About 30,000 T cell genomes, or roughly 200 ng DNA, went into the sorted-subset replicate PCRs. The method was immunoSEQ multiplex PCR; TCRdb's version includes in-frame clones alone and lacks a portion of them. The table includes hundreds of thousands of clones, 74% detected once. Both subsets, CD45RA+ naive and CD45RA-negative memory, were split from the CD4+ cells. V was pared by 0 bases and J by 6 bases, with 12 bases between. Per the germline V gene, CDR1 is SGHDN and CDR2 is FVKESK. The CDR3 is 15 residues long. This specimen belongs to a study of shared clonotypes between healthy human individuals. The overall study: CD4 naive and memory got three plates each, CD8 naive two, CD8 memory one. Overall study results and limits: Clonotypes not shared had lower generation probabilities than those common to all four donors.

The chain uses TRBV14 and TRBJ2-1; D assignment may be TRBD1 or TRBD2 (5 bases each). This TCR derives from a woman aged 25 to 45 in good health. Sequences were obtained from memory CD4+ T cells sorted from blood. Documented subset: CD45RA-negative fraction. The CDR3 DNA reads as TGTGCCAGCAGCCAAGAACCTGAGGGGTTCAATGAGCAGTTCTTC. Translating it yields CASSQEPEGFNEQFF.